The present TCR beta chain was sequenced within a study of blood T cell repertoires in COVID-19. Method: immunoSEQ multiplex PCR; TCRdb's copy keeps in-frame clones and lacks some. The sample has around 95,000 clones; approximately 80% are singletons. Germline loops: CDR1 SGHTA, CDR2 FQGNSA. Trimming removed 3 bases at V and 8 bases at J, with 11 bases between. CDR3 length: 14 amino acids. This sequence joins TRBV7-2 and TRBJ1-6; possibly TRBD1 for D (6 bases). The sequenced sample was peripheral blood. The receptor was isolated from a woman aged 65 to 85 with acute or convalescent COVID-19. The CDR3 reads CASSFQAGDSPLHF. The CDR3 coding sequence is TGTGCCAGCAGCTTCCAGGCAGGGGATTCACCCCTCCACTTT.